This T cell receptor (beta chain) comes out of a study of blood T cell repertoires in COVID-19. In the study overall: Italy, Spain and the United States were the sources of the convalescent and acute COVID-19 samples. PBMCs, B-cell-depleted T cells, or T cells were the source of the cDNA or gDNA that made up the material.

Here immunoSEQ multiplex PCR was the method, and the copy in TCRdb shows in-frame clones only, minus some. The sample records roughly 140,000 clones, over 75% being singletons. The CDR3 has 15 residues. Germline CDR1 is SGHVS and CDR2 is FNYEAQ. The V end was cut by 5 bases, the J end by 2 bases, with 13 bases between. This chain joins TRBV7-6 and TRBJ1-5; D may be TRBD1 (5 bases). The specimen was peripheral blood. This receptor was taken from a man in his fifties with acute or convalescent COVID-19. CDR3: CASSPDSSRNQPQHF. The CDR3 region has the DNA TGTGCCAGCAGCCCCGACAGTTCTCGCAATCAGCCCCAGCATTTT.